This T cell receptor (beta chain) was observed in a study of metastatic and nonmetastatic thyroid tumors. Study context: Repertoires from malignant and benign thyroid patients were compared across blood and tumor or nodule tissue. Points from the study as a whole: Reportedly, malignant thyroid tumors had significantly higher TCR beta diversity than benign nodules, in blood and tumor.

Original methodology: For papillary thyroid cancer, a distant-metastasis classifier was constructed from CDR3 differences observed across clinicopathological groups. MiXCR re-clonotyped the PCR reads for TCRdb. For this entry, the V and J calls and clone size follow TCRdb and not the study's own pipeline. The sample holds more than 35,000 clones, roughly 14% seen once. Deletions cut 0 bases from V and 5 bases from J, with 8 bases between. Germline V gene sequence: CDR1 SGHVS, CDR2 FNYEAQ. The CDR3 extends over 13 amino acids. Nobody among the patients had been given any treatment before thyroid surgery. In its sample, this clone was seen many times. Its antigen is not known.

The sequence was collected from a female donor with papillary thyroid cancer or a benign thyroid nodule (not recorded which). Some clones in this sample may be carry-over from other donors' samples. Sequencing input: blood. The chain is built from TRBV7-6 and TRBJ2-7; D is perhaps TRBD1 or TRBD2 (5 bases each). The CDR3 nucleotides read TGTGCCAGCAGCTTAGCGTTGGGGGACGAGCAGTACTTC. Protein sequence: CASSLALGDEQYF. The variable domain in full, with the rest retrieved from reference TRBV7-6 and TRBJ2-7, is GAGVSQSPRYKVTKRGQDVALRCDPISGHVSLYWYRQALGQGPEFLTYFNYEAQQDKSGLPNDRFSAERPEGSISTLTIQRTEQRDSAMYRCASSLALGDEQYFGPGTRLTVT.